This T cell receptor (beta chain) was sequenced in a study of T cells in Graves' hyperthyroidism and ophthalmopathy. Turning to the study itself: Before any treatment, at initial diagnosis, peripheral blood was collected.

Many counts were recorded for this clonotype. What it binds is not known. RNA transcripts were the template for amplifying TCR beta CDR3 regions. The TCR CDR3 was amplified in a first-round RT-PCR using the HTBI primer set. TCRdb reprocessed the multiplex PCR reads via MiXCR and lists one record per CDR3 protein. The profile shows around 300,000 distinct CDR3 sequences, around 13% of them singletons. Germline-derived CDR1 and CDR2 are SGHAT and FQNNGV. The germline V and J ends were trimmed by 3 bases and 0 bases, with 9 bases remaining between them. The CDR3 spans 15 residues. Whole-study results and caveats: Most clonotypes expanded in the thyroid (above 0.001) were also present in blood. The model foresaw ophthalmopathy a median about 6.1 months prior to onset.

A roughly 10 ml volume of fresh peripheral blood provided the PBMCs. The TCR originated in a middle-aged woman with Graves' ophthalmopathy. Sequencing used blood. This sequence joins TRBV11-2 and TRBJ2-1, with D unresolved. The CDR3 DNA is TGTGCCAGCAGCTTTGTCAGGAGCTCCTACAATGAGCAGTTCTTC. Its translation is CASSFVRSSYNEQFF.